This T cell receptor beta chain came from a study of control samples from healthy donors and cancer patients. This clone was detected only once. This table comes from immunoSEQ multiplex PCR, and its TCRdb copy is limited to in-frame clones, with some not included. The data contain around 130,000 clones, over 75% of them seen just once; the ten biggest clones take up 3.2%. V was shortened by 3 bases and J by 1 base, with 15 bases between the two germline ends. Germline CDR1 DFQATT, CDR2 SNEGSKA (reference sequence). The CDR3 is made up of 15 amino acids. The V and J genes are TRBV20-1 and TRBJ1-2, with D perhaps matching TRBD1 (5 bases). The sample was blood. The origin of this receptor is a man between 50 and 59 years old in good health. The CDR3 protein is CSASDSSVLNYGYTF. DNA for the CDR3: TGCAGTGCTAGTGACAGTTCTGTACTTAACTATGGCTACACCTTC.